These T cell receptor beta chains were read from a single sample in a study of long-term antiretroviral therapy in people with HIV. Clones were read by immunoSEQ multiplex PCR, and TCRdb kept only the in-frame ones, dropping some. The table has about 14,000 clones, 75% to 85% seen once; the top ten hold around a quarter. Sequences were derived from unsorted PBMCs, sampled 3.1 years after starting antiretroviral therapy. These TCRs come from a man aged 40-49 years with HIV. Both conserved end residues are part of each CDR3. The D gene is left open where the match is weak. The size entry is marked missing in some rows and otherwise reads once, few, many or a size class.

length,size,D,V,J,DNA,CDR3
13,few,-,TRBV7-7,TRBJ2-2,TGTGCCAGCAGCTTACCAGGGGAAGGGGAGCTGTTTTTT,CASSLPGEGELFF
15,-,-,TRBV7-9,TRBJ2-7,TGTGCCAGCAGCTTAATTACGGCGGGATCCTACGAGCAGTACTTC,CASSLITAGSYEQYF
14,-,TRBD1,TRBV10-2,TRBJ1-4,TGCGCCAGCAGCGCCGGGACAGGGGGTGAAAAACTGTTTTTT,CASSAGTGGEKLFF
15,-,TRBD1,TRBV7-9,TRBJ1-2,TGTGCCAGCAGCCCTCCCCCGGGGGACAGAAGGGGCTACACCTTC,CASSPPPGDRRGYTF
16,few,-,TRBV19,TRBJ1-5,TGTGCCAGTAGTATGGGGGTCGCGGGTGGCAATCAGCCCCAGCATTTT,CASSMGVAGGNQPQHF
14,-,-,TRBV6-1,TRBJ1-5,TGTGCCAGCAGTACAACAGCTAGCAATCAGCCCCAGCATTTT,CASSTTASNQPQHF
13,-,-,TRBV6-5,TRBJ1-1,TGTGCCAGCAGTTACTTGGAGAACACTGAAGCTTTCTTT,CASSYLENTEAFF
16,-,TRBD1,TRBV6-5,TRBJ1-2,TGTGCCAGCAGTTACTCCGCCGTGACAGGGCACTATGGCTACACCTTC,CASSYSAVTGHYGYTF
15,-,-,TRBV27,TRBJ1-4,TGTGCCAGCAGTTCCCAGGGGAGCTCTAATGAAAAACTGTTTTTT,CASSSQGSSNEKLFF
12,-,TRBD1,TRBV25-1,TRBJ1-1,TGTGCCAGCCGGACAGGCAACACTGAAGCTTTCTTT,CASRTGNTEAFF
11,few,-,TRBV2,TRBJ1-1,TGTGCCAGCAGTCTCACACCTGAAGCTTTCTTT,CASSLTPEAFF
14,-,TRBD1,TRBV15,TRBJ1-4,TGTGCCACCAGCTGGGACAGGGCGGTGGAAAAACTGTTTTTT,CATSWDRAVEKLFF
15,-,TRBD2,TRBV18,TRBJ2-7,TGTGCCAGCTCACCGTGGGGGAGGGCTGACTACGAGCAGTACTTC,CASSPWGRADYEQYF
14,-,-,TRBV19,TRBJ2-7,TGTGCCAGCTCGGACAGGACTACCTTAGACGAGCAGTACTTC,CASSDRTTLDEQYF